This T cell receptor (beta chain) was documented in a study of T cell clonality in common variable immunodeficiency. Measured with immunoSEQ multiplex PCR; TCRdb has only the in-frame clones, and not every one. The table lists 30,000 to 40,000 clones, with no singletons. Germline lookup yields CDR1 GTSNPN and CDR2 SVGIG (reference sequence). The V end lost 4 bases, the J end lost 5 bases, and 8 bases lay between the germline ends. The CDR3 spans 12 residues. This clone has ten or more counts. What it recognizes is unknown. The read ends 3 residues early relative to the CDR3; the germline J gene fills the gap. Study-wide results and caveats: Fewer deletions and N-nucleotide insertions were reportedly seen in common variable immunodeficiency TCR beta sequences.

The clonotype originates from a person aged 18 to 70 in good health. The sequenced sample was peripheral blood mononuclear cells. This rearrangement joins TRBV30 to TRBJ2-2; D uncertain. CDR3 region: CAWNRVTGELFF. Partial CDR3 DNA: TGTGCCTGGAACAGAGTTACCGGGGAG.